Listed here are 30 T cell receptor beta chains from one sample, sequenced in a study of T cell changes during pregnancy in multiple sclerosis. Libraries were prepared by immunoSEQ multiplex PCR; TCRdb keeps only in-frame clonotypes and omits some of them. The table records about 75,000 clones, around 94% of them present only once. The sequenced sample was CD4+ T cells from peripheral blood mononuclear cells, obtained after pregnancy. The receptor source for this set is a female donor with multiple sclerosis, enrolled in a pregnancy study.

This chain links TRBV7-6 with TRBJ1-3, with 9 positions matching TRBD1. Germline V gives CDR1 SGHVS, CDR2 FNYEAQ. CDR3 size: 15 residues. Trimming removed 2 bases from V and 7 bases from J; junction bases left unmatched: 6. CDR3 bases: TGTGCCAGCAGCTTAATGGGACAGGGTGTGAACACCATATATTTT. Protein: CASSLMGQGVNTIYF.

J is TRBJ1-2 and V is TRBV4-1; D is unclear. Germline loops: CDR1 MGHRA, CDR2 YSYEKL. The V gene lost 1 base and the J gene lost 3 bases, with 12 bases spanning the gap. The CDR3 is 15 amino acids. In nucleotides, the CDR3 is TGCGCCAGCAGCCAAGTGCCGAATCGGGACTATGGCTACACCTTC. Protein product: CASSQVPNRDYGYTF.

The V and J genes are TRBV5-6 and TRBJ1-2; D possibly corresponds to TRBD1 (6 bases). The CDR3 sequence is 13 residues long. Trimming removed 1 base from V and 7 bases from J, with 11 bases in between. Germline V gene data show CDR1 as SGHDT and CDR2 as YYEEEE. CDR3: CASSLFRGAGYTF. The CDR3 DNA follows: TGTGCCAGCAGCTTGTTCAGGGGCGCTGGCTACACCTTC.

The rearrangement uses TRBV28 and TRBJ1-5, with 10 bases matching TRBD1. V was pared by 5 bases and J by 7 bases, with 5 bases of the junction left unmatched. This CDR3 is 14 amino acids long. CDR1 is MDHEN, CDR2 SYDVKM, per germline. The CDR3: CASSQDRGYQPQHF. In nucleotides, the CDR3 is TGTGCCAGCAGTCAGGACAGGGGGTACCAGCCCCAGCATTTT.

The J gene is TRBJ1-3, the V gene TRBV30; D gene unclear. This CDR3 is 14 amino acids long. Germline V gives CDR1 GTSNPN, CDR2 SVGIG (reference sequence). The V gene lost 2 bases and the J gene lost 0 bases, with 8 bases spanning the gap. This chain's CDR3 is CAWSNSNSGNTIYF. CDR3 DNA sequence: TGTGCCTGGAGTAACAGTAACTCTGGAAACACCATATATTTT. Based on the CDR3 plus reference TRBV30 and TRBJ1-3, the full variable domain is SQTIHQWPATLVQPVGSPLSLECTVEGTSNPNLYWYRQAAGRGLQLLFYSVGIGQISSEVPQNLSASRPQDRQFILSSKKLLLSDSGFYLCAWSNSNSGNTIYFGEGSWLTVV.

V usage is TRBV9 and J usage is TRBJ2-2, with 9 bases identical to TRBD2. Germline CDR1 reads SGDLS; CDR2 reads YYNGEE. The CDR3 runs 16 residues. The V and J ends lost 1 base and 4 bases, in that order; junction bases with no gene match: 5. The DNA of the CDR3 is TGTGCCAGCAGCGTAAGGCTAGCGGGATCCACCGGGGAGCTGTTTTTT. Translation: CASSVRLAGSTGELFF.

The chain links TRBV2 to TRBJ2-7; 16 bases are a match to TRBD2. The CDR3 totals 16 residues. Germline V CDR1 and CDR2: SNHLY, FYNNEI. Unmatched junction bases numbered 7, after V lost 5 bases and J lost 6 bases. The CDR3 coding sequence is TGTGCCAGCAGTTGGGGGACTAGCGGGAGGGCAAGCGAGCAGTACTTC. It yields the protein CASSWGTSGRASEQYF.

V usage is TRBV7-2 and J usage is TRBJ2-4; 9 bases line up with TRBD2. CDR3 length: 16 amino acids. Trimming removed 1 base from V and 7 bases from J; junction bases left unmatched: 8. Germline lookup yields CDR1 SGHTA and CDR2 FQGNSA. CDR3 nucleotides: TGTGCCAGCAGCTTAGAGTTAGGGGCGGGAGGGAACATTCAGTACTTC. It specifies CASSLELGAGGNIQYF.

This sequence joins TRBV28 and TRBJ1-2; 9 nucleotides line up with TRBD1. Per germline, CDR1 MDHEN and CDR2 SYDVKM. J was trimmed by 4 bases and V by 5 bases; bases with no gene match: 8. The CDR3 has 15 residues. CDR3 nucleotide sequence: TGTGCCAGCAGTCCCCCCGGGACAGGGATCTATGGCTACACCTTC. This gives the protein CASSPPGTGIYGYTF.

V gene TRBV9 combines with J gene TRBJ2-1; 11 nucleotides line up with TRBD2. Germline V gene lookup returns CDR1 SGDLS and CDR2 YYNGEE. The J segment lost 4 bases and the V segment lost 1 base, leaving 4 bases of the junction unmatched. CDR3 length: 16 amino acids. In nucleotides, the CDR3 is TGTGCCAGCAGCGTATTTTTAGCGGGAGGGTACAATGAGCAGTTCTTC. It encodes CASSVFLAGGYNEQFF.

The rearrangement links TRBV30 to TRBJ1-4; D ambiguous. Looked up from germline, CDR1 is GTSNPN and CDR2 is SVGIG (reference sequence). The CDR3 contains 19 residues. V was cut by 0 bases and J by 0 bases, with 20 bases left in between. The CDR3 coding sequence is TGTGCCTGGAGTGTACCATATGCGGGTCTGCGGGCAACTAATGAAAAACTGTTTTTT. This codes for CAWSVPYAGLRATNEKLFF. Using reference TRBV30 and TRBJ1-4 for the parts outside the CDR3, the full variable domain is SQTIHQWPATLVQPVGSPLSLECTVEGTSNPNLYWYRQAAGRGLQLLFYSVGIGQISSEVPQNLSASRPQDRQFILSSKKLLLSDSGFYLCAWSVPYAGLRATNEKLFFGSGTQLSVL.

The chain recombines TRBV28 with TRBJ1-2, with 9 bases aligning to TRBD1. Looked up from germline, CDR1 is MDHEN and CDR2 is SYDVKM. This CDR3 comprises 12 residues. V dropped 6 bases and J dropped 7; count of bases not matched to a gene: 3. The CDR3 region is CASRQGASGYTF. Here the CDR3 DNA reads TGTGCCAGCAGACAGGGGGCGAGTGGCTACACCTTC.

V and J are TRBV6-1 and TRBJ2-7; 9 positions match TRBD1. Trimming at V came to 4 bases and at J to 3 bases, leaving 4 bases not matched to a gene. This CDR3 spans 14 amino acids. Germline CDR1 MNHNS, CDR2 SASEGT. CDR3 sequence: CASSVRQGGYEQYF. CDR3 bases: TGTGCCAGCAGTGTACGACAGGGGGGCTACGAGCAGTACTTC.

The chain joins TRBV19 to TRBJ2-1; possible D gene TRBD1, 6 bases. The CDR3 sequence is 16 residues long. Germline CDR1 and CDR2: LNHDA and SQIVND (reference sequence). V gave up 6 bases and J gave up 5 bases, with 20 bases separating them. CDR3 DNA sequence: TGTGCCAGTAGCCCCCGCCGGGACACCCAGAACAATGAGCAGTTCTTC. It yields the protein CASSPRRDTQNNEQFF. Combining the CDR3 with reference TRBV19 and TRBJ2-1 gives the whole variable domain DGGITQSPKYLFRKEGQNVTLSCEQNLNHDAMYWYRQDPGQGLRLIYYSQIVNDFQKGDIAEGYSVSREKKESFPLTVTSAQKNPTAFYLCASSPRRDTQNNEQFFGPGTRLTVL.

This chain uses TRBV28 with TRBJ1-1; 8 nucleotides agree with TRBD1. The V segment lost 7 bases and the J segment 6 bases; nucleotides outside the gene matches: 13. The CDR3 sequence is 15 residues long. Per germline, CDR1 MDHEN and CDR2 SYDVKM. In DNA form, the CDR3 reads TGTGCCAGCAATTATGTAGCAGGGGGCCCACCTGAAGCTTTCTTT. Translated, it gives CASNYVAGGPPEAFF.

This clone was seen more than once but under ten times. V gene TRBV5-4 combines with J gene TRBJ1-6; 7 nucleotides line up with TRBD1. The V segment lost 0 bases and the J segment 6 bases; nucleotides outside the gene matches: 3. Germline-derived CDR1 and CDR2 are SGHNT and YYREEE (reference sequence). CDR3 length: 15 residues. DNA for the CDR3: TGTGCCAGCAGCTTGGCGGGGGACAGTAATTCACCCCTCCACTTT. Residues: CASSLAGDSNSPLHF.

This clone has a single count. The J gene is TRBJ2-5, the V gene TRBV9; 7 positions agree with TRBD2. V shed 2 bases and J 2 bases; nucleotides not matched to a gene: 3. Germline V gives CDR1 SGDLS, CDR2 YYNGEE. CDR3 length equals 14 residues. The CDR3 DNA reads TGTGCCAGCAGCGTTACTAGCGCTCAAGAGACCCAGTACTTC. This codes for CASSVTSAQETQYF.

V usage is TRBV7-3 and J usage is TRBJ2-3, with D maybe TRBD2 (5 bases). Germline loops: CDR1 SGHTA, CDR2 FQGTGA. Trimming stripped 5 bases from V and 4 bases from J, with 16 bases between. The CDR3 sequence is 15 residues long. CDR3 residues: CASSPQLGSADTQYF. CDR3 sequence (DNA): TGTGCCAGCAGCCCCCAACTAGGTTCCGCAGATACGCAGTATTTT. The full variable domain, with the rest looked up from reference TRBV7-3 and TRBJ2-3, is GAGVSQTPSNKVTEKGKYVELRCDPISGHTALYWYRQSLGQGPEFLIYFQGTGAADDSGLPNDRFFAVRPEGSVSTLKIQRTERGDSAVYLCASSPQLGSADTQYFGPGTRLTVL.

V is TRBV6-5 and J is TRBJ2-3; possibly TRBD2 for D (6 bases). From germline, CDR1 is MNHEY and CDR2 SVGAGI. This CDR3 comprises 13 residues. V was shortened by 7 bases and J by 5 bases, with 13 bases between the two germline ends. The CDR3 region has the DNA TGTGCCAGCACCCGACTAGTTGGAGATACGCAGTATTTT. It is translated as CASTRLVGDTQYF.

The rearrangement uses TRBV7-2 and TRBJ2-1, with a tentative D call TRBD1 (6 bases). CDR3 size: 13 residues. CDR1 is SGHTA, CDR2 FQGNSA, per germline. Trimming took off 4 bases at V and 6 bases at J, with 10 bases between the two ends. Here the CDR3 reads CASSSPGANEQFF. In DNA form, the CDR3 reads TGTGCCAGCAGCTCACCAGGGGCCAATGAGCAGTTCTTC.

The genes are TRBV2 and TRBJ1-1; D remains unclear. V lost 7 bases, J lost 1 base, and 13 bases lay in between. CDR1 and CDR2 (germline): SNHLY, FYNNEI. The CDR3 runs to 14 residues. The CDR3, as DNA: TGTGCCAGCATGTCGGGAGGATCGAACACTGAAGCTTTCTTT. This encodes CASMSGGSNTEAFF.

The chain is built from TRBV7-2 and TRBJ2-5; 10 positions match TRBD1. This CDR3 has 15 amino acids. The J segment lost 5 bases and the V segment lost 6 bases, leaving 9 bases of the junction unmatched. CDR1 is SGHTA and CDR2 is FQGNSA in the germline V gene. CDR3 protein: CASSLDRGKRETQYF. CDR3 nucleotide sequence: TGTGCCAGCAGTTTGGACAGGGGGAAGAGGGAGACCCAGTACTTC.

The rearrangement uses TRBV19 and TRBJ2-1, with TRBD1 as a possible D gene (6 bases). Germline V gene lookup returns CDR1 LNHDA and CDR2 SQIVND (reference sequence). This CDR3 spans 14 amino acids. V lost 7 bases and J 6 bases, leaving 16 bases between the germline ends. Here the CDR3 DNA reads TGTGCCAGTACACAGGGCCTATTTGGCAATGAGCAGTTCTTC. Amino acid sequence: CASTQGLFGNEQFF.

V usage is TRBV18 and J usage is TRBJ2-1; 11 bases are shared with TRBD2. This CDR3 is 16 amino acids long. J lost 3 bases, V lost 1 base, and 2 bases had no gene match. In germline, CDR1 is KGHSH, CDR2 LQKENI. The CDR3 loop reads CASSPRTSGSYNEQFF. The CDR3 nucleotides read TGTGCCAGCTCACCACGAACTAGCGGGAGCTACAATGAGCAGTTCTTC.

This chain connects TRBV9 to TRBJ2-3; 14 bases match TRBD2. The germline V gene encodes CDR1 SGDLS and CDR2 YYNGEE. The CDR3 runs to 16 residues. The ends lost 4 bases at V and 3 bases at J; junction bases unmatched: 4. CDR3 sequence: CASSRLAGGGTDTQYF. For the CDR3, the DNA is TGTGCCAGCAGCCGACTAGCGGGAGGGGGGACAGATACGCAGTATTTT.

This chain links TRBV11-3 with TRBJ2-1; 12 positions match TRBD2. CDR1 is SGHNT and CDR2 is YENEEA in the germline V gene. With V trimmed by 5 bases and J by 4 bases, 12 bases remained unmatched. The CDR3 covers 18 residues. The CDR3 sequence: CASSTLGGLAGGYNEQFF. In nucleotides, the CDR3 is TGTGCCAGCAGCACCCTAGGTGGCCTAGCGGGAGGGTACAATGAGCAGTTCTTC.

The V call is TRBV5-6, the J call TRBJ2-7; TRBD1 agrees at 7 bases. Trimming removed 6 bases from V and 3 bases from J; junction bases left unmatched: 9. The CDR3 is made up of 14 amino acids. Per germline, CDR1 SGHDT and CDR2 YYEEEE. Here the CDR3 DNA reads TGTGCCAGCACCCGGGCAGGGGGAATCTACGAGCAGTACTTC. As protein: CASTRAGGIYEQYF.

The chain uses TRBV19 and TRBJ1-1; D gene ambiguous. This CDR3 contains 12 residues. Germline values: CDR1 LNHDA, CDR2 SQIVND (reference sequence). Trimming stripped 4 bases from V and 8 bases from J, with 11 bases between. The CDR3 region is CASSSPGWEAFF. Written as DNA, the CDR3 is TGTGCCAGTAGTAGTCCGGGGTGGGAAGCTTTCTTT.

The chain joins TRBV6-5 to TRBJ2-1; 7 nucleotides line up with TRBD2. There are 16 residues in the CDR3. The ends lost 0 bases at V and 2 bases at J; junction bases unmatched: 4. Germline assignment: CDR1 MNHEY and CDR2 SVGAGI. CDR3 bases: TGTGCCAGCAGTTACTCCGGTGGGAGGGCCTACAATGAGCAGTTCTTC. Protein: CASSYSGGRAYNEQFF.

A single count supports this clone. The rearrangement joins TRBV7-3 to TRBJ2-5; 7 nucleotides line up with TRBD2. With V trimmed by 4 bases and J by 1 base, 6 bases remained unmatched. Germline values: CDR1 SGHTA, CDR2 FQGTGA. The CDR3 loop spans 15 amino acids. For the CDR3, the DNA is TGTGCCAGCAGCTCCTTTGGCGGGAGCCAAGAGACCCAGTACTTC. Translated: CASSSFGGSQETQYF. Based on the CDR3 plus reference TRBV7-3 and TRBJ2-5, the full variable domain is GAGVSQTPSNKVTEKGKYVELRCDPISGHTALYWYRQSLGQGPEFLIYFQGTGAADDSGLPNDRFFAVRPEGSVSTLKIQRTERGDSAVYLCASSSFGGSQETQYFGPGTRLLVL.